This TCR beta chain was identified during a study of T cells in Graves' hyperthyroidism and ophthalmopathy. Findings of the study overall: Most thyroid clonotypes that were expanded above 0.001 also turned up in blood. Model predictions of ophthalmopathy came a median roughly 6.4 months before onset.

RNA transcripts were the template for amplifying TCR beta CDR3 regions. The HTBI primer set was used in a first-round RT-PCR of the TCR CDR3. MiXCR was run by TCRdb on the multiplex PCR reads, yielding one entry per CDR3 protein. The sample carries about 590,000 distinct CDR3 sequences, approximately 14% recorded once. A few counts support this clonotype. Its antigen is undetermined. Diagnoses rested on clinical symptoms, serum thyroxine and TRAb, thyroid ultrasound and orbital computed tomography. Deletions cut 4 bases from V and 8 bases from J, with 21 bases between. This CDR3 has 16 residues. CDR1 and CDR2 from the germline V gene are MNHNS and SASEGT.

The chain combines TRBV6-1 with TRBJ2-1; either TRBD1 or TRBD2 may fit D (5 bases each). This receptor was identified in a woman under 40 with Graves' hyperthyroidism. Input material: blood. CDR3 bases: TGTGCCAGCAGTGGGTATCAAACCGGGACCTCCCATGAGCAGTTCTTC. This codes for CASSGYQTGTSHEQFF.